A selection of T cell receptor beta chains follows, all from one sample in a study of shared clonotypes between healthy human individuals. The method was immunoSEQ multiplex PCR; TCRdb's version includes in-frame clones alone and lacks a portion of them. The top ten clones hold roughly 1.1% of a sample with some 1.5 million clones, around 97% of them seen once. Input material: naive CD4+ T cells sorted from blood. These TCRs come from a young man in good health. Both conserved end residues are part of each CDR3. The D gene is left open where the match is weak. A clone size is listed for some rows: how often the clone was seen (once, few, many), or a class if it is expanded.

CDR3aa: CASSLDSFQQYF; CDR3nt: TGTGCCAGCTCACTGGACAGCTTCCAGCAGTACTTC; v_gene: TRBV18; abundance: NA; j_gene: TRBJ2-7; d_gene: NA
CDR3aa: CASSRPGSSYNEQFF; CDR3nt: TGTGCCAGCAGTAGACCGGGGAGCTCCTACAATGAGCAGTTCTTC; v_gene: TRBV6-1; abundance: NA; j_gene: TRBJ2-1; d_gene: NA
CDR3aa: CASSLESGELFF; CDR3nt: TGCGCCAGCAGCTTGGAGAGCGGGGAGCTGTTTTTT; v_gene: TRBV5-1; abundance: NA; j_gene: TRBJ2-2; d_gene: NA
CDR3aa: CASSPRLQETQYF; CDR3nt: TGTGCCAGCTCACCGAGACTCCAAGAGACCCAGTACTTC; v_gene: TRBV18; abundance: NA; j_gene: TRBJ2-5; d_gene: NA
CDR3aa: CASSGVYGYTF; CDR3nt: TGTGCCAGCAGCGGGGTCTACGGCTACACCTTC; v_gene: TRBV7-9; abundance: NA; j_gene: TRBJ1-2; d_gene: NA
CDR3aa: CASSFFRGWSEAFF; CDR3nt: TGTGCCAGCAGTTTTTTCAGGGGATGGAGTGAAGCTTTCTTT; v_gene: TRBV28; abundance: once; j_gene: TRBJ1-1; d_gene: NA
CDR3aa: CASSPGVGLNTEAFF; CDR3nt: TGTGCCAGCAGTCCCGGGGTAGGTCTGAACACTGAAGCTTTCTTT; v_gene: TRBV6-4; abundance: NA; j_gene: TRBJ1-1; d_gene: NA
CDR3aa: CASSFFFGFANTGELFF; CDR3nt: TGTGCCAGCAGCTTTTTCTTTGGGTTCGCGAACACCGGGGAGCTGTTTTTT; v_gene: TRBV5-6; abundance: NA; j_gene: TRBJ2-2; d_gene: NA
CDR3aa: CASSVQQGMGNEQFF; CDR3nt: TGTGCCAGCAGCGTTCAACAGGGTATGGGCAATGAGCAGTTCTTC; v_gene: TRBV9; abundance: once; j_gene: TRBJ2-1; d_gene: NA
CDR3aa: CASRQGGYGYTF; CDR3nt: TGTGCCAGCAGACAGGGGGGATATGGCTACACCTTC; v_gene: TRBV6-6; abundance: once; j_gene: TRBJ1-2; d_gene: TRBD1
CDR3aa: CASSRDSLATGANVLTF; CDR3nt: TGTGCCAGCTCACGGGACAGCTTGGCAACTGGGGCCAACGTCCTGACTTTC; v_gene: TRBV18; abundance: NA; j_gene: TRBJ2-6; d_gene: TRBD1
CDR3aa: CASSGTSGRSYNEQFF; CDR3nt: TGTGCCAGCAGTGGGACTAGCGGGAGATCCTACAATGAGCAGTTCTTC; v_gene: TRBV6-1; abundance: NA; j_gene: TRBJ2-1; d_gene: TRBD2
CDR3aa: CASSTGQGFYEQYF; CDR3nt: TGTGCCAGCAGTACCGGACAGGGTTTCTACGAGCAGTACTTC; v_gene: TRBV27; abundance: NA; j_gene: TRBJ2-7; d_gene: TRBD1
CDR3aa: CASSLSREADEQFF; CDR3nt: TGTGCCAGCAGCTTGTCACGAGAGGCCGATGAGCAGTTCTTC; v_gene: TRBV7-9; abundance: NA; j_gene: TRBJ2-1; d_gene: NA
CDR3aa: CASSLGSRGLSYEQYF; CDR3nt: TGCGCCAGCAGCTTGGGGAGCAGGGGATTGTCCTACGAGCAGTACTTC; v_gene: TRBV5-1; abundance: NA; j_gene: TRBJ2-7; d_gene: NA
CDR3aa: CASSGQTNQPQHF; CDR3nt: TGTGCCAGTAGTGGACAGACTAATCAGCCCCAGCATTTT; v_gene: TRBV19; abundance: NA; j_gene: TRBJ1-5; d_gene: NA
CDR3aa: CSVTGDAKNIQYF; CDR3nt: TGCAGCGTTACAGGGGATGCCAAAAACATTCAGTACTTC; v_gene: TRBV29-1; abundance: NA; j_gene: TRBJ2-4; d_gene: TRBD1
CDR3aa: CASSPSGSYDGELFF; CDR3nt: TGTGCCAGCAGCCCTAGCGGGAGTTATGACGGGGAGCTGTTTTTT; v_gene: TRBV5-5; abundance: NA; j_gene: TRBJ2-2; d_gene: TRBD2
CDR3aa: CASSPGKNRVSEAFF; CDR3nt: TGTGCCAGCAGCCCTGGGAAAAACAGGGTCTCCGAGGCTTTCTTT; v_gene: TRBV5-4; abundance: once; j_gene: TRBJ1-1; d_gene: NA
CDR3aa: CASRSRGAYEQYF; CDR3nt: TGTGCCAGCAGATCCCGGGGGGCCTACGAGCAGTACTTC; v_gene: TRBV2; abundance: NA; j_gene: TRBJ2-7; d_gene: TRBD2
CDR3aa: CASRGQAANTGELFF; CDR3nt: TGCGCCAGCAGAGGTCAAGCGGCGAACACCGGGGAGCTGTTTTTT; v_gene: TRBV5-1; abundance: NA; j_gene: TRBJ2-2; d_gene: NA
CDR3aa: CASSLQETQYF; CDR3nt: TGCGCCAGCAGCCTCCAAGAGACCCAGTACTTC; v_gene: TRBV5-1; abundance: few; j_gene: TRBJ2-5; d_gene: NA
CDR3aa: CASSRTGGRYTGELFF; CDR3nt: TGTGCCAGCAGCCGGACAGGGGGCCGGTATACCGGGGAGCTGTTTTTT; v_gene: TRBV13; abundance: NA; j_gene: TRBJ2-2; d_gene: TRBD1
CDR3aa: CASSLAQVGSEQFF; CDR3nt: TGTGCCAGCAGCTTAGCACAGGTCGGGAGTGAGCAGTTCTTC; v_gene: TRBV5-4; abundance: NA; j_gene: TRBJ2-1; d_gene: NA
CDR3aa: CASSQVRFSYEQYF; CDR3nt: TGTGCCAGCAGCCAAGTTCGGTTCTCCTACGAGCAGTACTTC; v_gene: TRBV14; abundance: NA; j_gene: TRBJ2-7; d_gene: NA
CDR3aa: CASSPIARTGELFF; CDR3nt: TGCGCCAGCAGTCCGATTGCCAGGACCGGGGAGCTGTTTTTT; v_gene: TRBV10-2; abundance: NA; j_gene: TRBJ2-2; d_gene: NA
CDR3aa: CAISGRDRGGETQYF; CDR3nt: TGTGCCATCAGTGGACGGGACAGGGGAGGGGAGACCCAGTACTTC; v_gene: TRBV10-3; abundance: NA; j_gene: TRBJ2-5; d_gene: TRBD1
CDR3aa: CASRQGSNQPQHF; CDR3nt: TGTGCCAGCCGACAGGGCAGCAATCAGCCCCAGCATTTT; v_gene: TRBV6-5; abundance: NA; j_gene: TRBJ1-5; d_gene: TRBD1
CDR3aa: CASSRTVGNTIYF; CDR3nt: TGTGCCAGCAGTAGGACTGTTGGAAACACCATATATTTT; v_gene: TRBV6-5; abundance: NA; j_gene: TRBJ1-3; d_gene: NA
CDR3aa: CASSLQGGDEQYF; CDR3nt: TGTGCCAGCAGCCTGCAGGGAGGGGACGAGCAGTACTTC; v_gene: TRBV7-3; abundance: NA; j_gene: TRBJ2-7; d_gene: TRBD2
CDR3aa: CSVGSGTGNYNEQFF; CDR3nt: TGCAGCGTTGGGAGTGGGACAGGTAACTACAATGAGCAGTTCTTC; v_gene: TRBV29-1; abundance: NA; j_gene: TRBJ2-1; d_gene: TRBD1
CDR3aa: CSVTGQDNQPQHF; CDR3nt: TGCAGCGTTACAGGGCAGGACAATCAGCCCCAGCATTTT; v_gene: TRBV29-1; abundance: once; j_gene: TRBJ1-5; d_gene: NA
CDR3aa: CASSLVSENEQYF; CDR3nt: TGTGCCAGCAGCTTGGTTTCTGAGAACGAGCAGTACTTC; v_gene: TRBV7-2; abundance: NA; j_gene: TRBJ2-7; d_gene: NA
CDR3aa: CASSLVPTRGGHQETQYF; CDR3nt: TGCGCCAGCAGCTTGGTTCCCACAAGGGGCGGGCATCAAGAGACCCAGTACTTC; v_gene: TRBV5-1; abundance: NA; j_gene: TRBJ2-5; d_gene: NA
CDR3aa: CASSSGTSGSSYNEQFF; CDR3nt: TGTGCCAGCAGCTCAGGGACTAGCGGAAGCTCCTACAATGAGCAGTTCTTC; v_gene: TRBV11-2; abundance: NA; j_gene: TRBJ2-1; d_gene: TRBD2
CDR3aa: CASRSGLAGYLSYEQYF; CDR3nt: TGCGCCAGCAGAAGCGGACTAGCGGGCTATTTATCCTACGAGCAGTACTTC; v_gene: TRBV5-1; abundance: NA; j_gene: TRBJ2-7; d_gene: TRBD2
CDR3aa: CASSLATSSYNEQFF; CDR3nt: TGCGCCAGCAGCTTGGCGACAAGCTCCTACAATGAGCAGTTCTTC; v_gene: TRBV5-1; abundance: NA; j_gene: TRBJ2-1; d_gene: NA